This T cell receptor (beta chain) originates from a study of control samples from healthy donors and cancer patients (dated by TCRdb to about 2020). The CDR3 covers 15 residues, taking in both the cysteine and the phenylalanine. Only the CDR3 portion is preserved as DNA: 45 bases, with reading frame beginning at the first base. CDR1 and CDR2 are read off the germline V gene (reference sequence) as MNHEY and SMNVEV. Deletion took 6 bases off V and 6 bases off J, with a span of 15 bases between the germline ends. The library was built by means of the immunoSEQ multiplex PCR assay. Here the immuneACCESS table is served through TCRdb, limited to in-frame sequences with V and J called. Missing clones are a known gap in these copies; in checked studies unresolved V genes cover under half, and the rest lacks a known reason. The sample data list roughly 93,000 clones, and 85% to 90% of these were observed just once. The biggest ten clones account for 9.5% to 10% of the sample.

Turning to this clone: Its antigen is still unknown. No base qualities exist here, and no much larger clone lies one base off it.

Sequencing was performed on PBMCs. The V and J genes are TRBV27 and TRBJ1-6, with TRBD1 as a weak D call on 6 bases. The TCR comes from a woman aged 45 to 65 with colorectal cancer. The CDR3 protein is CASSPLGRGNSPLHF. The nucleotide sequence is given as TGTGCCAGCAGCCCCTTGGGCAGGGGTAATTCACCCCTCCACTTT.